Reported below is one T cell receptor (beta chain). The antigen remains unidentified. The sample belongs to a study of cytomegalovirus exposure and HLA in healthy donors. Study-level results: What a later analysis showed was that several of the most significant clusters appeared linked to common viral pathogens. The study recorded 150 to 200 TCR beta chains that were cytomegalovirus-associated.

The PCR employed 60 Vbeta primers together with 13 Jbeta primers. Sequenced by immunoSEQ multiplex PCR; TCRdb stores in-frame clones only, minus some. This table holds about 210,000 clones, 82% found once. The sequence was obtained from a man aged 35 to 55 in good health and CMV-seropositive. Specimen: PBMCs.

In DNA, the CDR3 is TGTGCCAGCAGTTCGGGACTAGCGGGAGAAGAGACCCAGTACTTC. This encodes CASSSGLAGEETQYF. This chain links TRBV27 with TRBJ2-5; 14 nucleotides match TRBD2. The length of the CDR3 is 15 residues. The V gene end was trimmed by 4 bases and the J gene end by 3 bases; junction bases not matched to a gene: 1. CDR1 and CDR2 (germline): MNHEY, SMNVEV (reference sequence).